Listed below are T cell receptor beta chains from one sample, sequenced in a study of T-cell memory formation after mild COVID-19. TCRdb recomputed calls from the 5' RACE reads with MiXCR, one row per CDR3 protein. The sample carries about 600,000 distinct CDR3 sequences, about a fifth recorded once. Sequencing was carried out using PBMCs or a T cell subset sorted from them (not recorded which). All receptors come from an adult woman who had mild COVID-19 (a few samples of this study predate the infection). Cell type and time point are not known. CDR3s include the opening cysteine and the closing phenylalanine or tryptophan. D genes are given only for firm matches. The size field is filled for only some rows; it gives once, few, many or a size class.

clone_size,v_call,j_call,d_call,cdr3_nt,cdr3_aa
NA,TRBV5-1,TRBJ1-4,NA,TGCGCCAGCAGCTCATCCAGGGGAATGAGTGAAAAACTGTTTTTT,CASSSSRGMSEKLFF
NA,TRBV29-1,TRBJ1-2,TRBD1,TGCAGCGTTCTGACAGGGCTACTCGGGGAAGGCTACACCTTC,CSVLTGLLGEGYTF
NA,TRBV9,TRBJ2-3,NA,TGTGCCAGCAGCCTCCACCGGGGACATAACACAGATACGCAGTATTTT,CASSLHRGHNTDTQYF
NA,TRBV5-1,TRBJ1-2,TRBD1,TGCGCCAGCAGCTCTGGGACAGGGTCTCCAAACGTCTATGGCTACACCTTC,CASSSGTGSPNVYGYTF
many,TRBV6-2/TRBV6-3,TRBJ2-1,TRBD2,TGTGCCAGCAGTGACAGCGGGGGGGGTTACAATGAGCAGTTCTTC,CASSDSGGGYNEQFF
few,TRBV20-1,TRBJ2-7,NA,TGCAGTGCTCCCCTAGGCTACGAGCAGTACTTC,CSAPLGYEQYF
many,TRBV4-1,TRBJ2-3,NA,TGCGCCAGCAGTCATCGAGGGGAAACTAGCACAGATACGCAGTATTTT,CASSHRGETSTDTQYF
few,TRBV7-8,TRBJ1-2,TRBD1,TGTGCCAGCAGCGGGGAAACAGGGGTGAGGGGCTATGGCTACACCTTC,CASSGETGVRGYGYTF
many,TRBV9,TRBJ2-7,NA,TGTGCCAGCAGCGTAACTCCGGGGACCTACGAGCAGTACTTC,CASSVTPGTYEQYF
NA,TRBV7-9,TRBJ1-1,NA,TGTGCCAGCAGCGCTCACCGGGGCGGGGGCACTGAAGCTTTCTTT,CASSAHRGGGTEAFF
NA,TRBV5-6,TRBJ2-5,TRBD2,TGTGCCAGCAGCTACGGGACTAGCGTTAAGGAGACCCAGTACTTC,CASSYGTSVKETQYF
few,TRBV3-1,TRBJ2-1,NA,TGTGCCAGCAGCCAAGGGCGCGGGGACTACAATGAGCAGTTCTTC,CASSQGRGDYNEQFF
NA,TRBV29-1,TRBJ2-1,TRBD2,TGCAGCGTTGAAGATCTGGTCAGCGGGAACCTTTGGGATGAGCAGTTCTTC,CSVEDLVSGNLWDEQFF
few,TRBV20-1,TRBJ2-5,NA,TGCAGTGCTCTAGGGGGGGCGGAGACCCAGTACTTC,CSALGGAETQYF
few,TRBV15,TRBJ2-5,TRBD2,TGTGCCACCAGCTTCGGACTAGCGGGAAGGGAGACCCAGTACTTC,CATSFGLAGRETQYF
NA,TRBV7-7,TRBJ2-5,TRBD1,TGTGCCAGCAGCCTATCAAGGACAGGGGCAGAGACCCAGTACTTC,CASSLSRTGAETQYF
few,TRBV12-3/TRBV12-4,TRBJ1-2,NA,TGTGCCAGCAGCCTGTATCCGGGACGGCCTAACTATGGCTACACCTTC,CASSLYPGRPNYGYTF
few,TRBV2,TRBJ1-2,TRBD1,TGTGCCAGCAGAAGACAGGGGGCAGACTATGGCTACACCTTC,CASRRQGADYGYTF
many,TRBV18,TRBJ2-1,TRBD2,TGTGCCAGCTCACCAGGACTAGCGGGGGGGTACAATGAGCAGTTCTTC,CASSPGLAGGYNEQFF
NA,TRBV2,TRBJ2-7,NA,TGTGCCACCCAGCGTGCGGGGGCGGTCTACGAGCAGTACTTC,CATQRAGAVYEQYF
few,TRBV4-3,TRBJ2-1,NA,TGCGCCAGCAGCCAAAGCGTAGCCCCGCGGGGCAATGAGCAGTTCTTC,CASSQSVAPRGNEQFF
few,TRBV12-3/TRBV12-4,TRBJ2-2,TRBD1,TGTGCCAGCAGCTTTCCTACTCCGGGACAGGGGGTTGCCGGGGAGCTGTTTTTT,CASSFPTPGQGVAGELFF
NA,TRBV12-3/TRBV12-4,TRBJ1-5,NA,TGTGCCAGCAGTTTTGGCGGGGGGGTATATAGCAATCAGCCCCAGCATTTT,CASSFGGGVYSNQPQHF
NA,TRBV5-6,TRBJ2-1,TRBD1,TGTGCCAGCAGTCTGCCGGGACAGACGTACAATGAGCAGTTCTTC,CASSLPGQTYNEQFF
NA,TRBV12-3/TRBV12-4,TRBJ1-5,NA,TGTGCCAGCAGCCCTTGGGGGCACATGTATCAGCCCCAGCATTTT,CASSPWGHMYQPQHF
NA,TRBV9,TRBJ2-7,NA,TGTGCCAGCAGCGTAGAAACAGGGGGGGTTCCGTACTTC,CASSVETGGVPYF
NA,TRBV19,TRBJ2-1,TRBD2,TGTGCCAGTAGTACGGGGACTAGCGGGAGGCGGAATGAGCAGTTCTTC,CASSTGTSGRRNEQFF
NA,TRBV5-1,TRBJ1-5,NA,TGCGCCAGCAGCGTCGGGGAGCATAGCAATCAGCCCCAGCATTTT,CASSVGEHSNQPQHF
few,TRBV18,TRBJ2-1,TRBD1,TGTGCCAGCTCACCAACGGACAGGGGGCGGAATGAGCAGTTCTTC,CASSPTDRGRNEQFF
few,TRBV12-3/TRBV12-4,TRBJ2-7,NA,TGTGCCAGCTGCCGGGACACCGCCTACGAGCAGTACTTC,CASCRDTAYEQYF
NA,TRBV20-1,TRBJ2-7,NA,TGCAGTGCTACACGCACAGGCCCCCGCCCCTACGAGCAGTACTTC,CSATRTGPRPYEQYF
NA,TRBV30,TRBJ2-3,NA,TGTGCCTGGAGTGTAAGGGGTTTCTCAGATACGCAGTATTTT,CAWSVRGFSDTQYF
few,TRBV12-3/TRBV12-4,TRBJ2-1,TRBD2,TGTGCCAGCAGCCCTCGACTAGCGGGAGTCTACAATGAGCAGTTCTTC,CASSPRLAGVYNEQFF
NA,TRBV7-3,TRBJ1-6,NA,TGTGCCACCGCCCGGGGCCCCTATTCACCCCTCCACTTT,CATARGPYSPLHF
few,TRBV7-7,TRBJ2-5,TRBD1,TGTGCTAGCAGCTTTACAGGGGGCGCAGAGACCCAGTACTTC,CASSFTGGAETQYF
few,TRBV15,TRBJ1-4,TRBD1,TGTGCCACCAGCAGCCCACGCGACCCGGGACAGGGAGTGTCCGCAACTAATGAAAAACTGTTTTTT,CATSSPRDPGQGVSATNEKLFF
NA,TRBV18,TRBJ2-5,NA,TGTGCCAGCTCGCGCGCGGCGCTTGGTGCTCGACAAGAGACCCAGTACTTC,CASSRAALGARQETQYF
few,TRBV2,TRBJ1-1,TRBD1,TGTGCCAGCGGGCTACAGGGGGCGGGAGTGAACACTGAAGCTTTCTTT,CASGLQGAGVNTEAFF
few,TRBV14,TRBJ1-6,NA,TGTGCCAGCAGCCAAACGAAACGGTCACCCCTCCACTTT,CASSQTKRSPLHF
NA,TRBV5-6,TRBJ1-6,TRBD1,TGTGCCAGCAGCTTGGGAGGGGGCGCGTATAATTCACCCCTCCACTTT,CASSLGGGAYNSPLHF
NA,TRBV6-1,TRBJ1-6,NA,TGTGCCAGCAGTGAAATAAGGGGCTCACCCCTCCACTTT,CASSEIRGSPLHF
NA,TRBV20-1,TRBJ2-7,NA,TGCAGTGCTAGAGAATCCGATCTTTACCTCTCCTACGAGCAGTACTTC,CSARESDLYLSYEQYF
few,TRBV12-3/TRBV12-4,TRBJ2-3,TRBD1,TGTGCCAGCGACCAGGGGGCGGTTGATACGCAGTATTTT,CASDQGAVDTQYF
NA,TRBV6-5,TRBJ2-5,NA,TGTGCCAGCAGTTACTCGAGGGCTGAGACCCAGTACTTC,CASSYSRAETQYF
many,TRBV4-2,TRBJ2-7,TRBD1,TGTGCCAGCAGCCAAGGACAGGGGGACTACGAGCAGTACTTC,CASSQGQGDYEQYF
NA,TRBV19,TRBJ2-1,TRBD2,TGTGCCAGTAGTCCCCGACAAGCGGGAGGCTACAATGAGCAGTTCTTC,CASSPRQAGGYNEQFF
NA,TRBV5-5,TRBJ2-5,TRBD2,TGTGCCAGCAGCCCGGCAGCTAGCGGGGCTTTACAAGAGACCCAGTACTTC,CASSPAASGALQETQYF
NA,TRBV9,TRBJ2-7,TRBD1,TGTGCCAGCGATATTATTATGGACAGGGACTCCCCCGAGCAGTACTTC,CASDIIMDRDSPEQYF
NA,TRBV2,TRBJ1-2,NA,TGTGCGTTCCGGGGAGGCTACACCTTC,CAFRGGYTF
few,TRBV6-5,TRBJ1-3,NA,TGTGCCAGCAGTTACAGGGAGGGAAACACCATATATTTT,CASSYREGNTIYF
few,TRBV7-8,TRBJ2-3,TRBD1,TGTGCCACCTGTTCAGCCCACCCGGGACAGGGGATTTTTCTTGCAGATACGCAGTATTTT,CATCSAHPGQGIFLADTQYF
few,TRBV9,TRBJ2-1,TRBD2,TGTGCCAGCAGCCCAAATCCCTGGCTGGGGGGGGATGGGGATGAGCAGTTCTTC,CASSPNPWLGGDGDEQFF
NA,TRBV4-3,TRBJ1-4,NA,TGCGCCAGCAGCCACAGGGGCAAGACTAATGAAAAACTGTTTTTT,CASSHRGKTNEKLFF
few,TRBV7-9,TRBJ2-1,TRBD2,TGTGCCAGCAGCTTAGCGCGAAGGCTAGCGGGGGACAATGAGCAGTTCTTC,CASSLARRLAGDNEQFF